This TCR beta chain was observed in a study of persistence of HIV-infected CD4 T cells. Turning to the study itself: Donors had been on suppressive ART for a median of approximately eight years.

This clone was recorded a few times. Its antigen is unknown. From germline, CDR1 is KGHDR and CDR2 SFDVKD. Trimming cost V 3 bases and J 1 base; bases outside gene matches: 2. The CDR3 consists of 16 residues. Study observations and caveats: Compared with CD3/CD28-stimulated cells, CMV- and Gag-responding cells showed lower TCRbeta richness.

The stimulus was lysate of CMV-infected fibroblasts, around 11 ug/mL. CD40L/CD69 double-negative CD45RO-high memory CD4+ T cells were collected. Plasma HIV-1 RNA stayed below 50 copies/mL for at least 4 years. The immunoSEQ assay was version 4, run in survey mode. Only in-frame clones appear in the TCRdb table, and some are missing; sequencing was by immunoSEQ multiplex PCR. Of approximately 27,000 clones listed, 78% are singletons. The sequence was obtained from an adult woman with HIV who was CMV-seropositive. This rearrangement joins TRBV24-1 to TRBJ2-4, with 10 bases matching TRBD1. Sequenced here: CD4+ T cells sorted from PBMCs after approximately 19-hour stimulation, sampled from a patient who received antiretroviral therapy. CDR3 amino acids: CATSDDRGPAKNIQYF. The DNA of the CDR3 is TGTGCCACCAGTGATGACAGGGGGCCGGCCAAAAACATTCAGTACTTC.